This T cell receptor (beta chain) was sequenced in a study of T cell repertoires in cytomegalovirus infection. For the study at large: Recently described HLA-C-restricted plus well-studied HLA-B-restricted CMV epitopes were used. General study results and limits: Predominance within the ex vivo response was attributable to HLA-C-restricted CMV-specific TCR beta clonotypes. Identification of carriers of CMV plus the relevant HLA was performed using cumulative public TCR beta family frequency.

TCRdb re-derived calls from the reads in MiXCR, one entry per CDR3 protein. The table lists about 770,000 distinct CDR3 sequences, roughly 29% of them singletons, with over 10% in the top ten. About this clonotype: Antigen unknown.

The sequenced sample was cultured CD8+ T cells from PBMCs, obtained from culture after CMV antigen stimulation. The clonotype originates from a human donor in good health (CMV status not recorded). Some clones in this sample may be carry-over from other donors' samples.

The CDR3 protein is CASRPTGDGNTIYF. CDR3 nucleotides: TGTGCCAGTAGACCGACAGGGGACGGAAACACCATATATTTT. The rearrangement joins TRBV19 to TRBJ1-3; 8 bases map to TRBD1. Germline V gene lookup returns CDR1 LNHDA and CDR2 SQIVND (reference sequence). The ends lost 6 bases at V and 4 bases at J; junction bases unmatched: 5. CDR3 size: 14 residues.